The 15 T cell receptor beta chains reported below all come from one sample, sequenced in a study of blood T cell repertoires in COVID-19. Using immunoSEQ multiplex PCR, the repertoire was profiled, and TCRdb retains in-frame clones only, with some absent. Altogether some 190,000 clones are present, roughly nine tenths being singletons, with the ten largest covering about 22%. Sequenced: PBMCs or T cells enriched from blood (not recorded which). The receptors were sampled from a woman in her forties in a cohort exposed to, infected with or recovered from COVID-19 (not recorded which).

V and J are TRBV11-3 and TRBJ2-3; 11 bases are shared with TRBD2. CDR3 length: 16 residues. CDR1 SGHNT and CDR2 YENEEA come from the germline V gene. Trimming at V came to 5 bases and at J to 7 bases, leaving 11 bases not matched to a gene. CDR3 loop: CASSRPGLADRYTQYF. The CDR3 DNA reads TGTGCCAGCAGCCGCCCGGGACTAGCGGATCGATATACGCAGTATTTT. Based on the CDR3 plus reference TRBV11-3 and TRBJ2-3, the full variable domain is EAGVVQSPRYKIIEKKQPVAFWCNPISGHNTLYWYLQNLGQGPELLIRYENEEAVDDSQLPKDRFSAERLKGVDSTLKIQPAELGDSAVYLCASSRPGLADRYTQYFGPGTRLTVL.

The CDR3 reads CASSSRGEQYF. The CDR3, as DNA: TGTGCCAGCAGCTCCCGGGGCGAGCAGTACTTC. The chain has TRBV5-6 and TRBJ2-7; perhaps TRBD2 as D (5 bases). V dropped 3 bases and J dropped 6 bases, with 7 bases sitting between them. CDR1 and CDR2 from the germline V gene are SGHDT and YYEEEE. The length of the CDR3 is 11 residues.

The rearrangement links TRBV6-5 to TRBJ2-7; TRBD2 aligns across 15 bases. In germline, CDR1 is MNHEY, CDR2 SVGAGI. V lost 10 bases, J lost 4 bases, and 8 bases stayed unmatched. The CDR3 length is 15 residues. The DNA of the CDR3 is TGTGCCACCCAGGGGGGACTAGCGGGAGGATACGAGCAGTACTTC. Amino acid sequence: CATQGGLAGGYEQYF.

The count of this clone is one. V usage is TRBV6-1 and J usage is TRBJ1-1, with 7 bases lining up with TRBD1. The CDR3 runs to 14 residues. The V segment lost 1 base and the J segment 6 bases; nucleotides outside the gene matches: 5. Germline values: CDR1 MNHNS, CDR2 SASEGT. The chain's CDR3 is CASSEVSDRAEAFF. In DNA form, the CDR3 reads TGTGCCAGCAGTGAAGTAAGCGACAGGGCTGAAGCTTTCTTT.

The chain carries TRBV13 and TRBJ2-5, with 11 bases that match TRBD1. Germline trimming cut 5 bases from V and 2 bases from J; bases unmatched to any gene: 1. Germline assignment: CDR1 PRHDT and CDR2 FYEKMQ (reference sequence). This CDR3 is built from 14 residues. The DNA for the CDR3 is TGTGCCAGCAGCCGGGACAGGGGGCAAGAGACCCAGTACTTC. It yields the protein CASSRDRGQETQYF.

The rearrangement uses TRBV2 and TRBJ1-1; no definite D call. Germline-derived CDR1 and CDR2 are SNHLY and FYNNEI. This CDR3 comprises 13 residues. V dropped 4 bases and J dropped 4 bases, with 10 bases sitting between them. As DNA, the CDR3 is TGTGCCAGCAGTGTCGGGATGGGCACTGAAGCTTTCTTT. Encoded protein: CASSVGMGTEAFF.

The V call is TRBV4-3, the J call TRBJ2-7; 10 bases map to TRBD2. This CDR3 contains 16 residues. V lost 1 base and J lost 6; bases outside the gene matches: 9. In germline, CDR1 is LGHNA, CDR2 YSLEER. CDR3 loop: CASSQALAGGPPEQYF. The DNA for the CDR3 is TGCGCCAGCAGCCAAGCTTTAGCGGGAGGACCCCCCGAGCAGTACTTC.

V usage is TRBV19 and J usage is TRBJ1-1; D gene unclear. Germline-derived CDR1 and CDR2 are LNHDA and SQIVND (reference sequence). Trimming pared 3 bases from V and 10 bases from J, leaving 12 bases between. The CDR3 has 12 residues. The CDR3 is CASSIGVTGAFF. Here the CDR3 DNA reads TGTGCCAGTAGTATCGGAGTTACGGGAGCTTTCTTT.

This clone was seen a single time. The chain carries TRBV5-1 and TRBJ1-1; D unresolved. Germline values: CDR1 SGHRS, CDR2 YFSETQ. This CDR3 is 14 amino acids long. V dropped 0 bases and J dropped 3 bases, with 9 bases sitting between them. The CDR3 loop is CASSLGEGDTEAFF. In DNA, the CDR3 is TGCGCCAGCAGCTTGGGGGAGGGAGACACTGAAGCTTTCTTT.

The genes are TRBV14 and TRBJ2-2; a possible D gene is TRBD2 (5 bases). Germline V gene sequence: CDR1 SGHDN, CDR2 FVKESK. The CDR3 is 15 residues long. V was pared by 4 bases and J by 1 base, with 10 bases between. The CDR3 bases are TGTGCCAGCAGCCGAAGGACTTTGAACACCGGGGAGCTGTTTTTT. Residues: CASSRRTLNTGELFF.

This chain joins TRBV7-2 and TRBJ2-5, with TRBD1 matching 7 bases. Losses at the gene ends were 5 bases for V and 5 bases for J; bases not matched to a gene: 11. The CDR3 consists of 15 residues. The germline gives CDR1 SGHTA, CDR2 FQGNSA. The CDR3 reads CASSARQGGVETQYF. The CDR3 coding sequence is TGTGCCAGCAGCGCGCGACAGGGCGGCGTTGAGACCCAGTACTTC.

This chain joins TRBV5-4 and TRBJ2-3, with TRBD2 matching 10 bases. The germline V gene encodes CDR1 SGHNT and CDR2 YYREEE (reference sequence). The junction had 12 bases not matched to a gene; V was cut back by 7 bases and J by 4 bases. The CDR3 sequence is 16 residues long. CDR3 sequence (DNA): TGTGCCAGCTCCGGGGCTAGCGGGGGAGGTGCAGATACGCAGTATTTT. This sequence encodes CASSGASGGGADTQYF.

The chain is built from TRBV5-1 and TRBJ2-6; D is uncertain. Germline V gene sequence: CDR1 SGHRS, CDR2 YFSETQ. The CDR3 is made up of 15 amino acids. Trimming removed 0 bases from V and 1 base from J, with 5 bases in between. The CDR3 DNA reads TGCGCCAGCAGCTTGGGGCGGTCTGGGGCCAACGTCCTGACTTTC. This gives the protein CASSLGRSGANVLTF. The entire variable domain, with the rest obtained from reference TRBV5-1 and TRBJ2-6, is as follows: KAGVTQTPRYLIKTRGQQVTLSCSPISGHRSVSWYQQTPGQGLQFLFEYFSETQRNKGNFPGRFSGRQFSNSRSEMNVSTLELGDSALYLCASSLGRSGANVLTFGAGSRLTVL.

The gene calls are TRBV6-2 or TRBV6-3 and TRBJ2-7; 8 positions match TRBD1. The CDR3 extends over 15 amino acids. CDR1 and CDR2 from the germline V gene are MNHEY and SVGEGT. V trimming: 1 base; J trimming: 2 bases; junction bases outside the gene matches: 4. As DNA, the CDR3 is TGTGCCAGCAGTTACTTGGACAGGGCTACCTACGAGCAGTACTTC. It translates to CASSYLDRATYEQYF.

The V call is TRBV11-2, the J call TRBJ1-6; D ambiguous. Per the germline V gene, CDR1 is SGHAT and CDR2 is FQNNGV. V lost 2 bases, J lost 3 bases, and 11 bases lay in between. The CDR3 covers 16 residues. The CDR3 DNA follows: TGTGCCAGCAGCTTACCACAGAATTACTATAATTCACCCCTCCACTTT. This gives the protein CASSLPQNYYNSPLHF.